The 3 T cell receptor beta chains below all came from one sample that was sequenced in a study of cytomegalovirus exposure and HLA in healthy donors. The PCR employed 60 Vbeta primers together with 13 Jbeta primers. Here immunoSEQ multiplex PCR was the method, and the copy in TCRdb shows in-frame clones only, minus some. This table has under 200,000 clones, around four fifths appearing once. Material: PBMCs. The source is a male donor in good health and CMV-seropositive.

CDR3 amino acids: CASSSYGSPTAFF. The CDR3 DNA is TGTGCCAGCTCATCCTACGGGTCGCCGACAGCTTTCTTT. V gene TRBV18 combines with J gene TRBJ1-1; D not resolved. The CDR3 extends over 13 amino acids. Germline CDR1 KGHSH, CDR2 LQKENI. V was cut by 5 bases and J by 10 bases, with 17 bases left in between. Full variable domain (rest looked up from reference TRBV18 and TRBJ1-1): NAGVMQNPRHLVRRRGQEARLRCSPMKGHSHVYWYRQLPEEGLKFMVYLQKENIIDESGMPKERFSAEFPKEGPSILRIQQVVRGDSAAYFCASSSYGSPTAFFGQGTRLTVV.

V usage is TRBV2 and J usage is TRBJ2-3; 7 nucleotides line up with TRBD1. J was trimmed by 4 bases and V by 11 bases; bases with no gene match: 15. Looked up from germline, CDR1 is SNHLY and CDR2 is FYNNEI. This CDR3 comprises 15 residues. CDR3: CAGRAKGAAADTQYF. In DNA form, the CDR3 reads TGTGCCGGAAGGGCAAAGGGGGCAGCCGCAGATACGCAGTATTTT.

The J gene is TRBJ2-5, the V gene TRBV5-1, with 10 bases fitting TRBD2. In germline, CDR1 is SGHRS, CDR2 YFSETQ. J lost 1 base, V lost 6 bases, and 3 bases had no gene match. The CDR3 is made up of 14 amino acids. This CDR3 reads CASMLAGGQETQYF. Here the CDR3 DNA reads TGCGCCAGCATGTTAGCGGGGGGCCAAGAGACCCAGTACTTC. Full variable domain (missing parts from reference TRBV5-1 and TRBJ2-5): KAGVTQTPRYLIKTRGQQVTLSCSPISGHRSVSWYQQTPGQGLQFLFEYFSETQRNKGNFPGRFSGRQFSNSRSEMNVSTLELGDSALYLCASMLAGGQETQYFGPGTRLLVL.